The entry below describes one T cell receptor (beta chain). Its antigen is unidentified. The data derive from a study of shared clonotypes between healthy human individuals. Study context: Three CD4 naive, three CD4 memory, two CD8 naive and one CD8 memory plate were used per donor. Whole-study findings and limits: Only blood underwent sampling, and tissue repertoires likely differ. In contrast to clonotypes shared by all four donors, non-shared clonotypes had lower generation probabilities.

Assay execution proceeded at the deep level. Libraries were prepared by immunoSEQ multiplex PCR; TCRdb keeps only in-frame clonotypes and omits some of them. The table has some 1,100,000 clones, around 82% seen once. With 0 bases removed from V and 4 bases from J, the gap between germline ends came to 12 bases. The CDR3 totals 15 residues. Per the germline V gene, CDR1 is SGHRS and CDR2 is YFSETQ. This TCR was recovered from a man between 18 and 29 years old in good health. Some clones in this sample may be carry-over from other donors' samples. The sequenced sample was memory CD4+ T cells from PBMCs. Indicated subset: CD45RA-negative fraction. This chain connects TRBV5-1 to TRBJ2-3; either TRBD1 or TRBD2 may supply D (5 bases each). CDR3 sequence (DNA): TGCGCCAGCAGCTTGGTGGGAGAAGGGGCAGATACGCAGTATTTT. This encodes CASSLVGEGADTQYF.